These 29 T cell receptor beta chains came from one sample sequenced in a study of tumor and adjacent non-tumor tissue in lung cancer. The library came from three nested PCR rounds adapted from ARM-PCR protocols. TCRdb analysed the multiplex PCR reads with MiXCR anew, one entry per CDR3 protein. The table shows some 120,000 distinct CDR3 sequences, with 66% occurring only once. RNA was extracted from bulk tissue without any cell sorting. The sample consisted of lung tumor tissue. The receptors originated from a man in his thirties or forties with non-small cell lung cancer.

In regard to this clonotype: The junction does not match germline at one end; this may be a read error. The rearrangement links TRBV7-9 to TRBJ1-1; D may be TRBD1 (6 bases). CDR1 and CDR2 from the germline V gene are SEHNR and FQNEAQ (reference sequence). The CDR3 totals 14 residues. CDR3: CASRIEQGGTEAFF. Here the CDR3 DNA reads TGTGCTAGCAGAATCGAACAGGGTGGTACTGAAGCTTTCTTT.

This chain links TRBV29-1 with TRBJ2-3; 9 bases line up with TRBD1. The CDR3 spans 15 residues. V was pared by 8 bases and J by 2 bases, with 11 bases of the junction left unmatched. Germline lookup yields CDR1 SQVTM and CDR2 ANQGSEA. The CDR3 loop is CSHTRDRDSTDTQYF. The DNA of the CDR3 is TGCAGCCACACCCGGGACAGGGACTCCACAGATACGCAGTATTTT.

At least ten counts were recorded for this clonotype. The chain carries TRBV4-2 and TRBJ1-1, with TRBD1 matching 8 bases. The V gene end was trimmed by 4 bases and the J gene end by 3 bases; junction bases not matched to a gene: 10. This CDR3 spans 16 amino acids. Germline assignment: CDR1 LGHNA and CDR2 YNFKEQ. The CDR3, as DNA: TGTGCCAGCAGCCGAGGCGACAGGGGATGGGACACTGAAGCTTTCTTT. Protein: CASSRGDRGWDTEAFF.

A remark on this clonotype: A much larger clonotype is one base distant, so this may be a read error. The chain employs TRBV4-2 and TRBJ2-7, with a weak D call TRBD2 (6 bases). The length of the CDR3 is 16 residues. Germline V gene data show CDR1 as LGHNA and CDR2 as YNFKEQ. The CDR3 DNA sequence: TGTTCCAGCAGCCAAGAATCCTCCGGACTAAGAGACGAGCAGTACTTC. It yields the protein CSSSQESSGLRDEQYF.

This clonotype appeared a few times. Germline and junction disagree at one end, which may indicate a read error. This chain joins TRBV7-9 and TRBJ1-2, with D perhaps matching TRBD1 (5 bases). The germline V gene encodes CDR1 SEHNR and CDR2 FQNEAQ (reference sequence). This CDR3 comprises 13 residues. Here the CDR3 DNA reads TGTGCCAGCAGCTTAGATGGGGGGAGTGGCTACGCCTTC. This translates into CASSLDGGSGYAF.

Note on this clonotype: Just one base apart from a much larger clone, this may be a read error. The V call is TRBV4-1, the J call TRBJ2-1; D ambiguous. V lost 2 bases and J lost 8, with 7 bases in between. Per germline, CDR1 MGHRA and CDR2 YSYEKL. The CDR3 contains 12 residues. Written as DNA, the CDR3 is TGCGCCAGCAGCCAATTAGACTATGAGCAGTTCTTC. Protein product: CASSQLDYEQFF.

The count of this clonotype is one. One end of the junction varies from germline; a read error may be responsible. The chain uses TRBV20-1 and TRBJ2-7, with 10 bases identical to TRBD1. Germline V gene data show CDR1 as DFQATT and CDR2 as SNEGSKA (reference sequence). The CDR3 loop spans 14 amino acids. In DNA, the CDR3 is TGCAATGCTACTCGGGACAGGGGCTCCTACAAGCAGTACTTC. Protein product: CNATRDRGSYKQYF.

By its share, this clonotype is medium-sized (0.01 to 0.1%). CDR3 amino acids: CASSQESGNTIYF. The DNA of the CDR3 is TGCGCCAGCAGCCAAGAATCAGGAAACACCATATATTTT. The chain has TRBV4-1 and TRBJ1-3; no clear D. The CDR3 is 13 residues long. Germline V CDR1 and CDR2: MGHRA, YSYEKL. V was shortened by 0 bases and J by 4 bases, with 4 bases between the two germline ends.

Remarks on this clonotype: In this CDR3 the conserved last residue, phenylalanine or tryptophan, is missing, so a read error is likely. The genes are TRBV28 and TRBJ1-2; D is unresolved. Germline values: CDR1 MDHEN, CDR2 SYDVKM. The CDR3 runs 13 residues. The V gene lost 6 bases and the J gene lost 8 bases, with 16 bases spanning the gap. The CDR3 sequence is CASRTSRGYGYTS. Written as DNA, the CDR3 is TGTGCCAGCAGGACCTCACGTGGCTACGGCTACACCTCC.

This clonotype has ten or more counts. CDR3 loop: CASSEGDYNEQFF. CDR3 nucleotides: TGTGCCAGCAGTGAGGGGGATTACAATGAGCAGTTCTTC. The J gene is TRBJ2-1, the V gene TRBV6-4; D may correspond to TRBD1 or TRBD2 (5 bases each). Trimming took off 3 bases at V and 4 bases at J, with 7 bases between the two ends. The germline V gene encodes CDR1 MRHNA and CDR2 SNTAGT. The CDR3 sequence is 13 residues long.

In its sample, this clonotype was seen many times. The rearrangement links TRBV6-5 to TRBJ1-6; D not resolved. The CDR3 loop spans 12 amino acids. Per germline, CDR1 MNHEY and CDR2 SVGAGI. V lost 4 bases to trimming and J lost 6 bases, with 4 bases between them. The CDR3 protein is CASSSVNSPLHF. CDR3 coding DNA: TGTGCCAGCAGTTCTGTTAATTCACCCCTCCACTTT.

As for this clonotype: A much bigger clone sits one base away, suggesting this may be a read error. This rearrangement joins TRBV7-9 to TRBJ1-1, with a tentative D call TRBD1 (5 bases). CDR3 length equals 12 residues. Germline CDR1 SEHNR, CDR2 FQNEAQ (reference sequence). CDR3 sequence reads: CASSPGGPEAYF. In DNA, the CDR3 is TGTGCCAGCAGCCCGGGGGGTCCTGAAGCTTACTTT.

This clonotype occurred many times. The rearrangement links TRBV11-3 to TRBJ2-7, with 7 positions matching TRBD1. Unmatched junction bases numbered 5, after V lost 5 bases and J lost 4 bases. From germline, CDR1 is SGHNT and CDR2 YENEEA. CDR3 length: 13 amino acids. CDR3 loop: CASSPPTGYEQYF. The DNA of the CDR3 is TGTGCCAGCAGCCCCCCGACAGGGTACGAGCAGTACTTC.

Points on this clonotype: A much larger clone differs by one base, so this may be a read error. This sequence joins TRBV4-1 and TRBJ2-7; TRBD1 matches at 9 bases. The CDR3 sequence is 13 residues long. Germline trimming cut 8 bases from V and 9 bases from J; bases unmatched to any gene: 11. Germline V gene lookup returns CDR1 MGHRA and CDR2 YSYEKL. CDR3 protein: CASGPGQGKGQYF. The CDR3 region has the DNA TGCGCCAGCGGCCCGGGACAGGGAAAGGGGCAGTACTTC.

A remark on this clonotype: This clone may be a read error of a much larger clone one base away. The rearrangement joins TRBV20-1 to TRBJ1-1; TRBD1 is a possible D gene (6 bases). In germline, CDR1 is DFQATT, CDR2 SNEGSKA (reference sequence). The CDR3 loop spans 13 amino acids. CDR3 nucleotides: TGCAGTGCTAGGGACAGCCCGAACGCTGAAGCTTTCTTT. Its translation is CSARDSPNAEAFF.

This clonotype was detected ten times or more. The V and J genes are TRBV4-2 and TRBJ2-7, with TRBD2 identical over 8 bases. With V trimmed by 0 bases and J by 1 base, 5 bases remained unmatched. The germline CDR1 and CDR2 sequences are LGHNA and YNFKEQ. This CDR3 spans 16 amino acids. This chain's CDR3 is CASSQEGSGGSYEQYF. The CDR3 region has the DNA TGTGCCAGCAGCCAAGAGGGGAGCGGGGGATCCTACGAGCAGTACTTC.

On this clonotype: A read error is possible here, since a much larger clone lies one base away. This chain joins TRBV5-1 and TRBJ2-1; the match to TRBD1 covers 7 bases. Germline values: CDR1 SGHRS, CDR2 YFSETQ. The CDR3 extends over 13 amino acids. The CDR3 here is CASSLDRGNGQFF. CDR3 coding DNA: TGCGCCAGCAGCTTGGACAGGGGAAATGGGCAGTTCTTC.

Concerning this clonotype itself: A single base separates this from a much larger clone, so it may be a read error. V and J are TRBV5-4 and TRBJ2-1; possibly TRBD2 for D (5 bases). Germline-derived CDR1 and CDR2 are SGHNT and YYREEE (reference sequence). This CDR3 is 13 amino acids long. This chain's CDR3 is CVSSSQLDWIQFF. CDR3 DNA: TGTGTCAGCAGCTCACAACTGGACTGGATACAGTTCTTC.

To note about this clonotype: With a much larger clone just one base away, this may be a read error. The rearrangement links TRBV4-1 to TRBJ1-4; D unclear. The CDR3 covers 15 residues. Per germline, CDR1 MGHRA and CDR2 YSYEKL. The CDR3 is CASGQRMTTNEKLFF. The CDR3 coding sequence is TGCGCCAGCGGCCAACGCATGACAACTAATGAAAAACTGTTTTTT.

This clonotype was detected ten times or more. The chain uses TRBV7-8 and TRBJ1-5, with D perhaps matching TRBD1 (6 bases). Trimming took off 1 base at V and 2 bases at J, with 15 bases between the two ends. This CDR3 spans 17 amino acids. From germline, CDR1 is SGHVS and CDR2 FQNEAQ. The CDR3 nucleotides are TGTGCCAGCAGCTTAGGGCAGGGGATAATGGGCAATCAGCCCCAGCATTTT. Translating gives CASSLGQGIMGNQPQHF.

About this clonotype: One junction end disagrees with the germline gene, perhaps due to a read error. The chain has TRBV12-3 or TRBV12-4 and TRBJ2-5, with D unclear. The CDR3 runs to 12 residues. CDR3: CASSRYEEIQYF. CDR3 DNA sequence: TGTGCCAGCAGCCGTTACGAAGAGATCCAGTACTTC.

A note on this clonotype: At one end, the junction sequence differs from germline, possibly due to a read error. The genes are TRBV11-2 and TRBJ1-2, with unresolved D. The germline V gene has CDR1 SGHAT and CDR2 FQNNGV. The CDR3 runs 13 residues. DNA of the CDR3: TGTGCAAGCAGCTTAGATAGGCGGGAAAGCTACAGCTTC. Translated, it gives CASSLDRRESYSF.

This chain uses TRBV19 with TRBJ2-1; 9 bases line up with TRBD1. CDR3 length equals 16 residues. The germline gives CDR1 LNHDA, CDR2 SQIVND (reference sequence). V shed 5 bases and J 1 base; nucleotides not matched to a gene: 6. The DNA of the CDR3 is TGTGCCAGTAGTCTTGGGACAGGGACGTCCTACAATGAGCAGTTCTTC. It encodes CASSLGTGTSYNEQFF.

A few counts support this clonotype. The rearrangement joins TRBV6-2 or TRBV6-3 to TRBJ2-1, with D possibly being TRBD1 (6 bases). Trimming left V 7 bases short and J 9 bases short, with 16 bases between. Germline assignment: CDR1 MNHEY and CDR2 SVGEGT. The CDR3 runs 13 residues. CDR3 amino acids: CASIATTGSEQFF. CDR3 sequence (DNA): TGTGCCAGCATCGCCACCACAGGGAGTGAGCAGTTCTTC.

DNA of the CDR3: TGTGCCAGTAGCGACCAGGGGGCGGTCGGCGAGCAGTACTTC. Translating it yields CASSDQGAVGEQYF. This rearrangement joins TRBV19 to TRBJ2-7, with 8 bases that match TRBD1. Germline assignment: CDR1 LNHDA and CDR2 SQIVND (reference sequence). This CDR3 is built from 14 residues. Germline trimming cut 6 bases from V and 6 bases from J; bases unmatched to any gene: 10.

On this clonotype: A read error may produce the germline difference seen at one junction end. The CDR3 DNA reads TGTGCCAGTAGCTTAGGGACCACCGGGGAGCTGTTTTTT. Residues: CASSLGTTGELFF. The chain has TRBV5-6 and TRBJ2-2; D is possibly TRBD1 or TRBD2 (5 bases each). The length of the CDR3 is 13 residues. CDR1 is SGHDT, CDR2 YYEEEE, per germline.

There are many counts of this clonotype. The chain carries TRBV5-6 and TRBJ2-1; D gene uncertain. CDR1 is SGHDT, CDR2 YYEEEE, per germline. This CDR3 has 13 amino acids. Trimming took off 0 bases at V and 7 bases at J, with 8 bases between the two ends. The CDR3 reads CASSLGLGNEQFF. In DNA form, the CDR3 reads TGTGCCAGCAGCTTGGGACTGGGGAATGAGCAGTTCTTC.

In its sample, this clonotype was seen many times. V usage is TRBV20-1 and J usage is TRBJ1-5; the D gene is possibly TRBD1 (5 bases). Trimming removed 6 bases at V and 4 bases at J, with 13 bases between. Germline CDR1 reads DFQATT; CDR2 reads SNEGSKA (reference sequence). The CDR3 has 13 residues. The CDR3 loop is CSAIPGPNQPQHF. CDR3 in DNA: TGCAGTGCCATTCCGGGACCTAATCAGCCCCAGCATTTT.

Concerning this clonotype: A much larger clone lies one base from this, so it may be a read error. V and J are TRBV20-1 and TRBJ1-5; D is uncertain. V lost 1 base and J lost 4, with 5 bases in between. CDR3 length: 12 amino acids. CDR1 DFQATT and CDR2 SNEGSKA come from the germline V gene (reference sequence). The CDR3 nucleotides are TGCAGTGCTAGAGGCTTAAATCAGCCCCAGCATTTT. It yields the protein CSARGLNQPQHF.